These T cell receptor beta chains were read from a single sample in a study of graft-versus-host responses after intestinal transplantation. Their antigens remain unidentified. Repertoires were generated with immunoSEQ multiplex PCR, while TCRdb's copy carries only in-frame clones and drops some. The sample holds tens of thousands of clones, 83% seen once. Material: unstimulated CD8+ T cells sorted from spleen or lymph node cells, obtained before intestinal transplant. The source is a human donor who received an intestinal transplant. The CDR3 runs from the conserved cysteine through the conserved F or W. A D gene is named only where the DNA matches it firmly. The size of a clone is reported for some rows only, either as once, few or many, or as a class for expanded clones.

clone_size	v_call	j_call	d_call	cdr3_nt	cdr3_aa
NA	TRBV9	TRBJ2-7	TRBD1	TGTGCCAGCAGCTCCGGGACAGGGACTTCCTACGAGCAGTACTTC	CASSSGTGTSYEQYF
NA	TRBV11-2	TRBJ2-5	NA	TGTGCCAGCAGCTTAGATGCCCGCCCGGGAGAGACCCAGTACTTC	CASSLDARPGETQYF
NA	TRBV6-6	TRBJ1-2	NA	TGTGCCAGCAGTGTCAGTGGACCCTATGGCTACACCTTC	CASSVSGPYGYTF
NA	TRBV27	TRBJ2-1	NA	TGTGCCAGCAGTTTCTACAATGAGCAGTTCTTC	CASSFYNEQFF
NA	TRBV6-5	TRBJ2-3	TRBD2	TGTGCCAGCAGTAAGGAGACTAGCAATACAGATACGCAGTATTTT	CASSKETSNTDTQYF
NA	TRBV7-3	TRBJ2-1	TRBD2	TGTGCCAGCAGCTTGACTAGCGGGGGGCCTATCAATGAGCAGTTCTTC	CASSLTSGGPINEQFF
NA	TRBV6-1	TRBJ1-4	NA	TGTGCCAGCAGGGAGAGACAGGTTAATGAAAAACTGTTTTTT	CASRERQVNEKLFF
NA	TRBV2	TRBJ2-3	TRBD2	TGTGCCGCGAAGCGGCTAGCGGGGACAGATACGCAGTATTTT	CAAKRLAGTDTQYF
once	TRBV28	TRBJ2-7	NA	TGTGCCAGCAGGCCCGCGACTTACTCCTACGAGCAGTACTTC	CASRPATYSYEQYF
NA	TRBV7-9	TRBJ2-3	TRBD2	TGTGCCAGCAGCTTGGCTAGCGGGGGGGCATTTGCAGATACGCAGTATTTT	CASSLASGGAFADTQYF
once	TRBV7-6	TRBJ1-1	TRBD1	TGTGCCAGCAGCCCAGGGACAGGAGCGAACACTGAAGCTTTCTTT	CASSPGTGANTEAFF
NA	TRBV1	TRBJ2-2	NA	TGCACCAGCAGCCAAGGGGCACAGGGTTCAGGGGAGCTGTTTTTT	CTSSQGAQGSGELFF
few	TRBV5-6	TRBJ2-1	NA	TGTGCCAGCAGCTCGTACAATGAGCAGTTCTTC	CASSSYNEQFF
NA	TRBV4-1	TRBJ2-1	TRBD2	TGCGCCAGCAGCCATGGACTAGCGGGGGGAACCTACAATGAGCAGTTCTTC	CASSHGLAGGTYNEQFF
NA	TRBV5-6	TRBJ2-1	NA	TGTGCCAGCAGCGCCCCCGGGACACTACTCTACAATGAGCAGTTCTTC	CASSAPGTLLYNEQFF
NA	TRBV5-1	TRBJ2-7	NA	TGCGTCAGCAGCTTGGGGGGTGAGTACGAGCAGTACTTC	CVSSLGGEYEQYF
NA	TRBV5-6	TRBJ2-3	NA	TGTGCCAGCAGCTTGAGGGGGAGGGGCACAGATACGCAGTATTTT	CASSLRGRGTDTQYF
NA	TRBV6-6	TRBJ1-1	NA	TGTGCCAGCACCTACTTAGGGGTGAGGGCGGGCACTGAAGCTTTCTTT	CASTYLGVRAGTEAFF
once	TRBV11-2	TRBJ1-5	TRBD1	TGTGCCAGCAGCCTCGGACAGGGGAGCAATCAGCCCCAGCATTTT	CASSLGQGSNQPQHF
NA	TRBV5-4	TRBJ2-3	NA	TGTGCCAGCAGCTTCAGCGGCACAGATACGCAGTATTTT	CASSFSGTDTQYF